A selection of T cell receptor beta chains follows, all from one sample in a study of T cells after yellow fever vaccination. TCRdb called the 5' RACE reads again in MiXCR, with one record for every CDR3 protein. The table shows around 260,000 distinct CDR3 sequences, with roughly 5% occurring only once. The specimen comprised CD4+ T cells sorted from PBMCs, sampled on the day of the yellow fever booster vaccination. The receptor set was obtained from a man younger than 35 who received the YFV17D yellow fever vaccine. Each CDR3 is given with its conserved first and last residue. D genes are given only for firm matches. Clone size appears in some rows only: once, few, many, or a class for an expanded clone.

j_gene,d_gene,v_gene,abundance,CDR3aa,CDR3nt
TRBJ2-5,-,TRBV14,many,CASSQEEEGSETQYF,TGTGCCAGCAGCCAAGAGGAGGAAGGGTCGGAGACCCAGTACTTC
TRBJ1-6,TRBD1,TRBV9,few,CASSEKDRSANSPLHF,TGTGCCAGCAGCGAGAAGGACAGGTCGGCTAATTCACCCCTCCACTTT
TRBJ1-1,-,TRBV3-2,few,CASVTGGTEAFF,TGTGCCAGTGTCACAGGGGGCACTGAAGCTTTCTTT
TRBJ1-2,TRBD1,TRBV20-1,-,CSANIRTGYGYTF,TGCAGTGCTAACATTCGGACAGGCTATGGCTACACCTTC
TRBJ1-1,-,TRBV29-1,-,CSVSGRSTEAFF,TGCAGCGTTTCGGGACGGAGCACTGAAGCTTTCTTT
TRBJ1-1,-,TRBV7-9,few,CASSPRQTEAFF,TGTGCCAGCAGCCCGCGACAAACTGAAGCTTTCTTT
TRBJ2-3,TRBD2,TRBV20-1,-,CSVWGGFGTDTQYF,TGCAGTGTGTGGGGGGGTTTCGGCACAGATACGCAGTATTTT
TRBJ2-1,TRBD2,TRBV27,few,CASIQRGEFGEQFF,TGTGCCAGCATCCAGCGGGGGGAGTTCGGTGAGCAGTTCTTC
TRBJ2-3,-,TRBV7-2,-,CASSLRDVDTQYF,TGTGCCAGCAGCTTACGAGACGTGGATACGCAGTATTTT
TRBJ2-3,TRBD1,TRBV6-1,-,CASSWDREIDTQYF,TGTGCCAGCAGTTGGGACAGGGAAATAGATACGCAGTATTTT
TRBJ1-3,-,TRBV5-5,few,CASSLEGQPSGNTIYF,TGTGCCAGCAGCTTGGAAGGCCAGCCCTCTGGAAACACCATATATTTT
TRBJ1-1,-,TRBV29-1,few,CSVSIMNTEAFF,TGCAGCGTTTCCATCATGAACACTGAAGCTTTCTTT
TRBJ1-5,-,TRBV5-1,many,CASSPVGGGNQPQHF,TGCGCCAGCAGCCCGGTGGGGGGCGGCAATCAGCCCCAGCATTTT
TRBJ1-1,-,TRBV5-1,many,CASSLDSVGTGYTEAFF,TGCGCCAGCAGCTTGGATTCGGTGGGAACTGGGTACACTGAAGCTTTCTTT
TRBJ2-1,-,TRBV9,few,CASSDGHSGGNEQFF,TGTGCCAGCAGCGACGGCCATTCCGGCGGCAATGAGCAGTTCTTC
TRBJ2-3,-,TRBV11-2,-,CASSSRGRGTDTQYF,TGTGCCAGCAGCTCTCGGGGGAGAGGCACAGATACGCAGTATTTT
TRBJ2-5,TRBD1,TRBV18,few,CASSPGRGQETQYF,TGTGCCAGCTCACCCGGCAGGGGGCAAGAGACCCAGTACTTC
TRBJ2-3,-,TRBV20-1,-,CSARRDFVRSTDTQYF,TGCAGTGCTAGGCGGGATTTCGTCAGGAGCACAGATACGCAGTATTTT
TRBJ1-6,TRBD1,TRBV5-1,few,CASSKGQGISNSPLHF,TGCGCCAGCAGCAAAGGACAGGGAATAAGTAATTCACCCCTCCACTTT
TRBJ2-3,TRBD2,TRBV5-6,-,CASSLLAENTDTQYF,TGTGCCAGCAGCTTGCTAGCGGAGAACACAGATACGCAGTATTTT
TRBJ2-1,-,TRBV5-1,many,CASSLRPIEYNEQFF,TGCGCCAGCAGCTTGCGTCCTATCGAATACAATGAGCAGTTCTTC
TRBJ2-6,-,TRBV5-4,-,CASSLGARKGSGANVLTF,TGTGCCAGCAGCTTGGGAGCCAGAAAAGGGTCTGGGGCCAACGTCCTGACTTTC
TRBJ2-3,-,TRBV10-2,-,CASRVTASTDTQYF,TGCGCCAGCAGGGTGACAGCTAGCACAGATACGCAGTATTTT